A single sample gave rise to the 14 T cell receptor beta chains below, sequenced in a study of cytomegalovirus exposure and HLA in healthy donors. Amplification used 60 Vbeta primers and 13 Jbeta primers. TCRdb keeps only in-frame clones here, not all; method: immunoSEQ multiplex PCR. The sample records 100,000 to 150,000 clones, around 70% being singletons. Sequencing used PBMCs. The source of these receptors is a woman between 45 and 65 years old in good health and CMV-seropositive.

V gene TRBV9 combines with J gene TRBJ2-2; 8 bases map to TRBD1. Trimming at V came to 1 base and at J to 7 bases, leaving 3 bases not matched to a gene. The CDR3 extends over 14 amino acids. Germline V gene data show CDR1 as SGDLS and CDR2 as YYNGEE. The DNA of the CDR3 is TGTGCCAGCAGCGTAACACAGGGGGTCGGGGAGCTGTTTTTT. Translation gives CASSVTQGVGELFF. Combining the CDR3 with reference TRBV9 and TRBJ2-2 gives the whole variable domain DSGVTQTPKHLITATGQRVTLRCSPRSGDLSVYWYQQSLDQGLQFLIQYYNGEERAKGNILERFSAQQFPDLHSELNLSSLELGDSALYFCASSVTQGVGELFFGEGSRLTVL.

The chain uses TRBV28 and TRBJ1-2; possibly TRBD1 for D (5 bases). In germline, CDR1 is MDHEN, CDR2 SYDVKM. The length of the CDR3 is 14 residues. V was trimmed by 2 bases and J by 4 bases, leaving 11 bases between them. The CDR3 sequence is CASSLAGGSYGYTF. The CDR3 DNA reads as TGTGCCAGCAGTTTAGCGGGGGGGAGCTATGGCTACACCTTC.

J is TRBJ1-1 and V is TRBV27; D is perhaps TRBD1 (5 bases). Germline V gene sequence: CDR1 MNHEY, CDR2 SMNVEV (reference sequence). The V and J ends lost 3 bases and 3 bases respectively, with 8 bases between them. CDR3 size: 13 residues. Written as DNA, the CDR3 is TGTGCCAGCAGTTTCGGAGGGGACACTGAAGCTTTCTTT. Its translation: CASSFGGDTEAFF.

The chain recombines TRBV7-9 with TRBJ2-5, with TRBD1 matching over 8 bases. This CDR3 has 14 amino acids. The V segment lost 3 bases and the J segment 5 bases; nucleotides outside the gene matches: 5. Germline V gene data show CDR1 as SEHNR and CDR2 as FQNEAQ (reference sequence). This CDR3 is CASSLADRVETQYF. In DNA form, the CDR3 reads TGTGCCAGCAGCTTGGCGGACAGGGTGGAGACCCAGTACTTC. The entire variable domain, with the rest obtained from reference TRBV7-9 and TRBJ2-5, is as follows: DTGVSQNPRHKITKRGQNVTFRCDPISEHNRLYWYRQTLGQGPEFLTYFQNEAQLEKSRLLSDRFSAERPKGSFSTLEIQRTEQGDSAMYLCASSLADRVETQYFGPGTRLLVL.

In its sample, this clone was seen once. CDR3 sequence: CASSEFLAGGRETQYF. CDR3 nucleotides: TGTGCCAGCAGTGAATTCCTAGCGGGGGGGAGGGAGACCCAGTACTTC. The chain carries TRBV6-1 and TRBJ2-5, with 12 bases that match TRBD2. Germline CDR1 MNHNS, CDR2 SASEGT. This CDR3 has 16 amino acids. J was trimmed by 5 bases and V by 2 bases; bases with no gene match: 6.

The CDR3 sequence is CASSVEGQAIEAFF. Written as DNA, the CDR3 is TGTGCCAGCAGCGTAGAGGGACAGGCCATTGAAGCTTTCTTT. The chain links TRBV9 to TRBJ1-1; 8 bases fit TRBD1. The germline V gene has CDR1 SGDLS and CDR2 YYNGEE. The J segment lost 7 bases and the V segment lost 0 bases, leaving 5 bases of the junction unmatched. The CDR3 runs to 14 residues.

The rearrangement uses TRBV21-1 and TRBJ1-2; no check of the table's D call, TRBD1, against the DNA was made. TRBV21-1 is listed as a pseudogene. CDR3 size: 20 residues. For the CDR3, the DNA is TGTGCCAGGACCGGGACAGGGGGCGTTGTGGCCTTGGAAGCTAACTATGGCTACACCTTC. Its translation is CARTGTGGVVALEANYGYTF.

This clone was counted a single time. This chain uses TRBV30 with TRBJ2-2; D is unresolved. Germline V gene sequence: CDR1 GTSNPN, CDR2 SVGIG (reference sequence). The CDR3 covers 16 residues. V was cut by 4 bases and J by 0 bases, with 15 bases left in between. CDR3: CAWTTPMISNTGELFF. The CDR3 bases are TGTGCCTGGACTACGCCTATGATATCGAACACCGGGGAGCTGTTTTTT.

The chain combines TRBV9 with TRBJ2-5; 7 bases map to TRBD1. Trimming at V came to 3 bases and at J to 3 bases, leaving 8 bases not matched to a gene. This CDR3 contains 15 residues. Germline V gives CDR1 SGDLS, CDR2 YYNGEE. The CDR3 nucleotides are TGTGCCAGCAGCGGATCAGGACAGGTCGAAGAGACCCAGTACTTC. Protein product: CASSGSGQVEETQYF.

This clone has just a few counts. The CDR3 loop is CASSLQGDQPQHF. Here the CDR3 DNA reads TGTGCCAGCAGCCTCCAGGGGGACCAGCCCCAGCATTTT. The V call is TRBV27, the J call TRBJ1-5; 7 nucleotides line up with TRBD1. This CDR3 region has 13 residues. In germline, CDR1 is MNHEY, CDR2 SMNVEV (reference sequence). The J segment lost 7 bases and the V segment lost 6 bases, leaving 6 bases of the junction unmatched.

The CDR3: CASSFRGGDGYGYTF. CDR3 DNA: TGTGCCAGCAGTTTTAGGGGGGGCGATGGCTATGGCTACACCTTC. V and J are TRBV27 and TRBJ1-2; perhaps TRBD1 as D (6 bases). Per the germline V gene, CDR1 is MNHEY and CDR2 is SMNVEV (reference sequence). V lost 3 bases, J lost 4 bases, and 15 bases lay in between. The CDR3 has 15 amino acids.

The V gene is TRBV7-6, the J gene TRBJ1-1; D is unclear. Between the trimmed V and J ends, which lost 5 bases and 3 bases, there was a span of 13 bases. The CDR3 contains 14 residues. Per germline, CDR1 SGHVS and CDR2 FNYEAQ. This CDR3 reads CASSRGWSDTEAFF. Here the CDR3 DNA reads TGTGCCAGCAGCCGAGGATGGAGCGACACTGAAGCTTTCTTT.

This clone was recorded once. V is TRBV9 and J is TRBJ2-3, with D uncertain. CDR3 length equals 12 residues. CDR1 is SGDLS and CDR2 is YYNGEE in the germline V gene. V gave up 0 bases and J gave up 4 bases, with 3 bases separating them. CDR3 coding DNA: TGTGCCAGCAGCGTAGCTCCAGATACGCAGTATTTT. Its protein product is CASSVAPDTQYF.

The chain employs TRBV25-1 and TRBJ2-7; D is perhaps TRBD1 (5 bases). There are 12 residues in the CDR3. Between the trimmed V and J ends, which lost 2 bases and 3 bases, there was a span of 5 bases. CDR1 and CDR2 (germline): MGHDK, SYGVNS. In DNA, the CDR3 is TGTGCCAGCAGTGAAAGGGGCTACGAGCAGTACTTC. As protein: CASSERGYEQYF.